The TCR beta chain under discussion was sequenced for a study of regulatory T cells in long-lasting Graves disease. The study's findings and limits: Not thyroid tissue but only peripheral blood was studied.

The V gene's germline CDR1 is SGDLS and CDR2 YYNGEE. V was clipped by 0 bases and J by 3 bases, with 12 bases between them. The CDR3 totals 15 residues. For this clonotype: Its target is unknown.

As to time point: persistent/refractory GD, antithyroid drugs over 5 years with positive TRAb. Extracted RNA from PBMCs served as the source of the TCR library. The patients included were those that came from an endocrinology department in Xi'an, China. Combining iRepertoire HTBI primers with Arm-PCR of CDR3 regions, the authors built TCR beta libraries. TCRdb re-called the multiplex PCR reads through MiXCR, storing one row per CDR3 protein. Here the sample spans approximately 500,000 distinct CDR3 sequences, under 25% being singletons. The clonotype was recovered from a female donor with Graves disease. The chain employs TRBV9 and TRBJ1-2; D is ambiguous. Sequences were derived from peripheral blood mononuclear cells (PBMCs), sampled when the disease was refractory, from a patient treated with antithyroid drugs. CDR3 in DNA: TGTGCCAGCAGCGTAGTAGAGGACGGCTACTATGGCTACACCTTC. It codes for CASSVVEDGYYGYTF.